These T cell receptor beta chains were read from a single sample in a study of beta chain features in type 1 diabetes. Assay used: immunoSEQ multiplex PCR; TCRdb lists only in-frame clones, some missing. The repertoire holds roughly 220,000 clones, around 15% seen once, with 0.07% to 0.095% in the top ten. Sequenced sample: naive CD4+ T cells from blood. The receptor source for this set is a man aged 25 to 45 with type 1 diabetes. CDR3s include the opening cysteine and the closing phenylalanine or tryptophan. A D gene is named only where the DNA matches it firmly. The size of a clone is reported for some rows only, either as once, few or many, or as a class for expanded clones.

TGTGCCAGCAGCCGTTGGGGACCCAGCACAGATACGCAGTATTTT	CASSRWGPSTDTQYF	TRBV7-9	TRBJ2-3	NA	few
TGTGCCAGCAGGCCTGGACTAGCGGGAGTAGGTGAGCAGTTCTTC	CASRPGLAGVGEQFF	TRBV5-4	TRBJ2-1	TRBD2	few
TGCGCCAGCAGCTGGAGACAGGGTTCCGAGACCCAGTACTTC	CASSWRQGSETQYF	TRBV5-1	TRBJ2-5	TRBD1	NA
TGCGCCAGCAGCTTGGAGGCCCCAGCCCGGGAGACCCAGTACTTC	CASSLEAPARETQYF	TRBV5-1	TRBJ2-5	NA	few
TGCAGCACCCGACAGGGACGGGAGACCCAGTACTTC	CSTRQGRETQYF	TRBV29-1	TRBJ2-5	TRBD1	few
TGTGCCAGCAGTGAAGCGCTTCGAGCGGGAGGGCAACACGATACGCAGTATTTT	CASSEALRAGGQHDTQYF	TRBV2	TRBJ2-3	TRBD2	NA
TGTGCCACCGGTACTGGGGCCAACGTCCTGACTTTC	CATGTGANVLTF	TRBV28	TRBJ2-6	NA	NA
TGTGCCAGTAGAAAGCAGAGCTCCTACGAGCAGTACTTC	CASRKQSSYEQYF	TRBV19	TRBJ2-7	NA	few
TGTGCCAGCACCCCTGGGACTAGCTTCTACAATGAGCAGTTCTTC	CASTPGTSFYNEQFF	TRBV7-9	TRBJ2-1	TRBD2	NA
TGTGCCAGTAGTAGACGGGAGGCCAAAAACATTCAGTACTTC	CASSRREAKNIQYF	TRBV19	TRBJ2-4	NA	few
TGCGCCAGCAGCCTCCTCTCCTGGGGCTACAATGAGCAGTTCTTC	CASSLLSWGYNEQFF	TRBV5-1	TRBJ2-1	NA	NA
TGTGCCAGCACTCCCCCTACCAGAGACTCCTACGAGCAGTACTTC	CASTPPTRDSYEQYF	TRBV28	TRBJ2-7	NA	few
TGCAGCGCCCAGGCATTCTTAGGACAGGCCATGGACTATGGCTACACCTTC	CSAQAFLGQAMDYGYTF	TRBV29-1	TRBJ1-2	TRBD1	few
TGTGCCTGGAGTGTGCGGATCTGGGGCTATGGCTACACCTTC	CAWSVRIWGYGYTF	TRBV30	TRBJ1-2	NA	NA
TGTGCCAGCAGTGCGAATTCCTTGGAGACCCAGTACTTC	CASSANSLETQYF	TRBV2	TRBJ2-5	NA	NA
TGTGCCAGCAGCCAAGATGGGGGGGTCCGAATATATTTT	CASSQDGGVRIYF	TRBV4-2	TRBJ1-3	NA	few
TGCAGCGTTGAAGGGTATGCCCGGAGTTCGGGAGTACGAGATACGCAGTATTTT	CSVEGYARSSGVRDTQYF	TRBV29-1	TRBJ2-3	NA	NA
TGTGCCAGCAGCCCAACAGGGTCTAGCACAGATACGCAGTATTTT	CASSPTGSSTDTQYF	TRBV9	TRBJ2-3	NA	few
TGTGCCAGCAGCGCCCGGGGGCGGACCGGGGAGCTGTTTTTT	CASSARGRTGELFF	TRBV7-2	TRBJ2-2	NA	few
TGTGCCTGGAGTGCAGGCAGGGAGTTCTACGAGCAGTACTTC	CAWSAGREFYEQYF	TRBV30	TRBJ2-7	NA	few
TGCGCCAGCACGGGGGGCTACGAGCAGTACTTC	CASTGGYEQYF	TRBV5-1	TRBJ2-7	TRBD2	few
TGTGCCAGCAGGAGGGACTACACAGATACGCAGTATTTT	CASRRDYTDTQYF	TRBV5-6	TRBJ2-3	TRBD2	NA
TGCAGCGTTGACCCTCAGGGGCCAGATACGCAGTATTTT	CSVDPQGPDTQYF	TRBV29-1	TRBJ2-3	NA	NA
TGTGCCAGCGGAGGAGGACTAGCGGGAACAGATACGCAGTATTTT	CASGGGLAGTDTQYF	TRBV7-9	TRBJ2-3	TRBD2	NA
TGTGCCAGCAGTCACAGAAATGAGCAGTTCTTC	CASSHRNEQFF	TRBV27	TRBJ2-1	NA	NA
TGTGCCAGCAGCGACCCCTGGACTAGCGGTAGCTACAATGAGCAGTTCTTC	CASSDPWTSGSYNEQFF	TRBV9	TRBJ2-1	TRBD2	NA
TGTGCCAGCAGCTTTGGACTAGCGGGAAGGGAGATGTTCTTC	CASSFGLAGREMFF	TRBV7-9	TRBJ2-1	TRBD2	few
TGTGCCAGCAGCTTAGGGCGCAGCGCGACCCAGTACTTC	CASSLGRSATQYF	TRBV7-2	TRBJ2-5	NA	few
TGTGCCAGCAGTCGACAAGCGGGAGGGCCGAATGAGCAGTTCTTC	CASSRQAGGPNEQFF	TRBV9	TRBJ2-1	TRBD2	NA
TGTGCCATCAGTGTAGGTCTCCAAGAGACCCAGTACTTC	CAISVGLQETQYF	TRBV10-3	TRBJ2-5	NA	NA
TGTGCCAGCAGCAACCGGAGATACAATGAGCAGTTCTTC	CASSNRRYNEQFF	TRBV7-2	TRBJ2-1	NA	NA